The next 16 T cell receptor beta chains were all read from a single sample in a study of T cells after yellow fever vaccination. TCRdb called the 5' RACE reads again in MiXCR, with one record for every CDR3 protein. The sample records some 110,000 distinct CDR3 sequences, 8.4% being singletons. The starting material was CD8+ T cells sorted from PBMCs, obtained 45 days after the yellow fever booster vaccination. These receptors all stem from a man aged 25-45 years who received the YFV17D yellow fever vaccine.

This clonotype was counted at least ten times. The V and J genes are TRBV4-3 and TRBJ2-4, with D hard to call. V was trimmed by 0 bases and J by 0 bases, leaving 12 bases between them. The germline CDR1 and CDR2 sequences are LGHNA and YSLEER. The CDR3 spans 17 residues. The CDR3 region is CASSQDPVTVAKNIQYF. The CDR3 region has the DNA TGCGCCAGCAGCCAAGATCCCGTGACGGTAGCCAAAAACATTCAGTACTTC.

This clonotype was observed a handful of times. The J gene is TRBJ2-7, the V gene TRBV4-3; the D is unclear. This CDR3 spans 13 amino acids. CDR1 is LGHNA and CDR2 is YSLEER in the germline V gene. Trimming removed 4 bases from V and 3 bases from J, with 10 bases in between. The CDR3 DNA follows: TGCGCCAGCAGCCGAGAGAACGACTACGAGCAGTACTTC. It is translated as CASSRENDYEQYF.

This clonotype appeared many times. The J gene is TRBJ1-2, the V gene TRBV6-5, with TRBD1 matching over 8 bases. The germline gives CDR1 MNHEY, CDR2 SVGAGI. V lost 2 bases to trimming and J lost 7 bases; unmatched junction nucleotides: 3. The CDR3 is 13 amino acids. This CDR3 reads CASSYPDRGGYTF. CDR3 nucleotides: TGTGCCAGCAGTTACCCCGACAGGGGTGGCTACACCTTC.

This clonotype was seen more than once but under ten times. The chain is built from TRBV5-1 and TRBJ2-7; possibly TRBD2 for D (5 bases). Germline V gene lookup returns CDR1 SGHRS and CDR2 YFSETQ. V lost 0 bases, J lost 3 bases, and 10 bases lay in between. The CDR3 length is 14 residues. This chain's CDR3 is CASSLVPGFYEQYF. CDR3 DNA: TGCGCCAGCAGCTTGGTTCCGGGGTTCTACGAGCAGTACTTC. The complete variable domain, with remaining parts taken from reference TRBV5-1 and TRBJ2-7, reads KAGVTQTPRYLIKTRGQQVTLSCSPISGHRSVSWYQQTPGQGLQFLFEYFSETQRNKGNFPGRFSGRQFSNSRSEMNVSTLELGDSALYLCASSLVPGFYEQYFGPGTRLTVT.

This clonotype was seen repeatedly, ten times or more. The genes are TRBV15 and TRBJ2-2; tentatively, D is TRBD1 (5 bases). The CDR3 has 14 amino acids. CDR1 is LNHNV and CDR2 is YYDKDF in the germline V gene (reference sequence). Trimming cost V 5 bases and J 2 bases, with 9 bases left between them. The CDR3 loop is CATSQGHNTGELFF. The DNA for the CDR3 is TGTGCCACCAGCCAGGGTCACAACACCGGGGAGCTGTTTTTT.

The gene calls are TRBV4-2 and TRBJ2-2; the D call may be TRBD1 or TRBD2 (5 bases each). This CDR3 spans 17 amino acids. Germline V gene sequence: CDR1 LGHNA, CDR2 YNFKEQ. V lost 3 bases, J lost 4 bases, and 18 bases lay in between. CDR3 protein: CASSQALRGGATGELFF. The DNA of the CDR3 is TGTGCCAGCAGCCAGGCACTGAGGGGCGGAGCCACCGGGGAGCTGTTTTTT.

This clonotype was recorded many times. The gene calls are TRBV20-1 and TRBJ1-1; D is perhaps TRBD1 (5 bases). CDR1 and CDR2 (germline): DFQATT, SNEGSKA (reference sequence). This CDR3 has 13 amino acids. Deletions cut 8 bases from V and 5 bases from J, with 18 bases between. This chain's CDR3 is CSPGVGLWTEAFF. The CDR3, as DNA: TGCAGTCCTGGGGTGGGGCTTTGGACTGAAGCTTTCTTT.

This clonotype was seen ten or more times. The chain links TRBV9 to TRBJ2-1; weak D call: TRBD2 (7 bases). Trimming shortened V by 3 bases and J by 7 bases, and 14 bases separated the two germline ends. The CDR3 is 14 amino acids. Germline CDR1 and CDR2: SGDLS and YYNGEE. CDR3 loop: CASSAGGGINEQFF. The CDR3 nucleotides read TGTGCCAGCAGCGCGGGGGGCGGGATAAATGAGCAGTTCTTC. The full variable domain, its missing parts supplied by reference TRBV9 and TRBJ2-1, is DSGVTQTPKHLITATGQRVTLRCSPRSGDLSVYWYQQSLDQGLQFLIQYYNGEERAKGNILERFSAQQFPDLHSELNLSSLELGDSALYFCASSAGGGINEQFFGPGTRLTVL.

This clonotype has a handful of counts. The chain recombines TRBV7-9 with TRBJ2-1; TRBD2 matches 8 bases. This CDR3 contains 12 residues. Trimming took 8 bases from V and 9 from J; bases not matched to a gene: 6. CDR1 SEHNR and CDR2 FQNEAQ come from the germline V gene (reference sequence). This chain's CDR3 is CASWIGRAEQFF. The DNA for the CDR3 is TGTGCCAGCTGGATCGGGAGGGCTGAGCAGTTCTTC.

This clonotype was recorded at least ten times. The V and J genes are TRBV2 and TRBJ2-7; no clear D gene. Trimming took 3 bases from V and 9 from J, leaving 15 bases between them. In germline, CDR1 is SNHLY, CDR2 FYNNEI. The CDR3 spans 13 residues. The CDR3 DNA reads as TGTGCCAGCAGTGACCCTGGGCTACGTGCGCAGTACTTC. Translated, it gives CASSDPGLRAQYF. The full variable domain, rest sourced from reference TRBV2 and TRBJ2-7, is EPEVTQTPSHQVTQMGQEVILRCVPISNHLYFYWYRQILGQKVEFLVSFYNNEISEKSEIFDDQFSVERPDGSNFTLKIRSTKLEDSAMYFCASSDPGLRAQYFGPGTRLTVT.

This clonotype was seen repeatedly, ten times or more. V is TRBV5-1 and J is TRBJ2-1; possibly TRBD2 for D (6 bases). CDR1 is SGHRS, CDR2 YFSETQ, per germline. The V and J ends lost 7 bases and 5 bases respectively, with 13 bases between them. This CDR3 region has 13 residues. The CDR3 protein is CASGRENHNEQFF. The CDR3 nucleotides read TGCGCCAGCGGTCGGGAGAACCACAATGAGCAGTTCTTC. The complete variable domain, with remaining parts taken from reference TRBV5-1 and TRBJ2-1, reads KAGVTQTPRYLIKTRGQQVTLSCSPISGHRSVSWYQQTPGQGLQFLFEYFSETQRNKGNFPGRFSGRQFSNSRSEMNVSTLELGDSALYLCASGRENHNEQFFGPGTRLTVL.

This clonotype was seen at least ten times. The chain recombines TRBV20-1 with TRBJ2-7; unclear D gene. Trimming stripped 3 bases from V and 4 bases from J, with 7 bases between. Per the germline V gene, CDR1 is DFQATT and CDR2 is SNEGSKA (reference sequence). CDR3 length: 11 amino acids. For the CDR3, the DNA is TGCAGTGCTAGCTATAGTTACGAGCAGTACTTC. Its translation: CSASYSYEQYF.

This clonotype was seen ten or more times. The chain recombines TRBV7-9 with TRBJ2-7; 9 bases line up with TRBD1. Trimming cost V 2 bases and J 4 bases; bases outside gene matches: 3. There are 14 residues in the CDR3. The V gene's germline CDR1 is SEHNR and CDR2 FQNEAQ (reference sequence). The CDR3 region has the DNA TGTGCCAGCAGCTTAAACAGGGGGCAGTACGAGCAGTACTTC. Its protein product is CASSLNRGQYEQYF.

This clonotype has ten or more counts. This chain uses TRBV9 with TRBJ1-6; D unresolved. V was clipped by 4 bases and J by 4 bases, with 9 bases between them. The CDR3 covers 14 residues. Germline lookup yields CDR1 SGDLS and CDR2 YYNGEE. The CDR3 spells CASSPTDYNSPLHF. CDR3 in DNA: TGTGCCAGCAGCCCTACCGATTATAATTCACCCCTCCACTTT.

This clonotype was picked up many times. V usage is TRBV20-1 and J usage is TRBJ2-3; no firm D call. Germline V gene lookup returns CDR1 DFQATT and CDR2 SNEGSKA (reference sequence). The V and J ends lost 6 bases and 2 bases respectively, with 15 bases between them. The CDR3 totals 14 residues. The CDR3 nucleotides read TGCAGTGCCCCAGAGCCGCGGATCACAGATACGCAGTATTTT. This sequence encodes CSAPEPRITDTQYF.

This clonotype was detected many times. The CDR3 DNA sequence: TGTGCCACCAGTGGGACAGGGGACGAGACCCAGTACTTC. Its protein is CATSGTGDETQYF. The chain carries TRBV24-1 and TRBJ2-5; 9 nucleotides align to TRBD1. The CDR3 spans 13 residues. Trimming took 5 bases from V and 5 from J; bases not matched to a gene: 2. Germline V gives CDR1 KGHDR, CDR2 SFDVKD.